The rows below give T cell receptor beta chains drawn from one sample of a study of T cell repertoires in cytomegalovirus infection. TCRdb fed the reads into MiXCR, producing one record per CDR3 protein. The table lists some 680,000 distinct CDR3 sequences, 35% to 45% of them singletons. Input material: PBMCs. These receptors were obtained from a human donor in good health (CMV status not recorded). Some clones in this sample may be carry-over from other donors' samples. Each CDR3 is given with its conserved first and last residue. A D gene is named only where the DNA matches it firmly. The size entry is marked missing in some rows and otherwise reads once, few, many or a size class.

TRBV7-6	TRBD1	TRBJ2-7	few	TGTGCCAGCAGCTCGACAGGGGAAACCTACGAGCAGTACTTC	CASSSTGETYEQYF
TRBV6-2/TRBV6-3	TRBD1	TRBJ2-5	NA	TGTGCCAGCAGAATACAGGGGGCGCGGGAGACCCAGTACTTC	CASRIQGARETQYF
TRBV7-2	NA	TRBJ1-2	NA	TGTGCCAGCAGCTTCACAGGGTGGGGTGGCTACACCTTC	CASSFTGWGGYTF
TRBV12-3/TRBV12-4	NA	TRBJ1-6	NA	TGTGCCAGCAGTTTAAAGGCAGAGAACTCGAATTCACCCCTCCACTTT	CASSLKAENSNSPLHF
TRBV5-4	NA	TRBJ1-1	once	TGTGCCAGCAGCAATTGGGTGAACACTGAAGCTTTCTTT	CASSNWVNTEAFF
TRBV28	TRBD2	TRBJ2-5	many	TGTGCCAGCAGTCGCGGACTAGCGGAAGAGACCCAGTACTTC	CASSRGLAEETQYF
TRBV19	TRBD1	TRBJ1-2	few	TGTGCCAGTAGTGAATCCGGGACAGGTGTCTATGGCTACACCTTC	CASSESGTGVYGYTF
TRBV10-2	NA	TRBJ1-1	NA	TGCGCCAGCAGATCCAGGGGACAAACGAACACTGAAGCTTTATTT	CASRSRGQTNTEALF
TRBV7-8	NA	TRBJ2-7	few	TGTGCCAGCAGCTTAGTCATCGATACCTACGAGCAGTACTTC	CASSLVIDTYEQYF
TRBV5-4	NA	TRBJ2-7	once	TGTGCCAGCAGCTTCCGAATTCCTCCCTACGAGCAGTACTTC	CASSFRIPPYEQYF
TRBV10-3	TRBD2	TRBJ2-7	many	TGTGCCACCAAACTAGCGGGAGGGATCCACGAGCAGTACTTC	CATKLAGGIHEQYF
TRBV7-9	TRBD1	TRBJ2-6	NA	TGTGCCAGCAGCGCCCGACAGGGGTCTGGGGCCAACGTCCTGACTTTC	CASSARQGSGANVLTF
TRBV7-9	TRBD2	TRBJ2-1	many	TGTGCCAGCACTCATAGGCGGGAGCCCTCCAATGAGCAGTTCTTC	CASTHRREPSNEQFF
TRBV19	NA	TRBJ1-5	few	TGTGCCAGTACTCGTACGGGAGGCGGGATCGACGATCGAAGGCAGCCCCAGCATTTT	CASTRTGGGIDDRRQPQHF
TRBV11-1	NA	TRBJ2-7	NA	TGTGCCAGCAGCTTAGTGGGGCAGAAGGGCTACGAGCAGTACTTC	CASSLVGQKGYEQYF
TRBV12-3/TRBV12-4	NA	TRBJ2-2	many	TGTGCCAGCAGTTTCAGGGGTTTCGCCGGGGAGCTGTTTTTT	CASSFRGFAGELFF
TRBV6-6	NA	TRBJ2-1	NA	TGTGCCAGCAGACGTCGGGGCAGCTCCTACAATGAGCAGTTCTTC	CASRRRGSSYNEQFF
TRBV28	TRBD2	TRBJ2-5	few	TGTGCCAGCAGTTTCGGGACTAGCGGCGCGGGGGAGACCCAGTACTTC	CASSFGTSGAGETQYF
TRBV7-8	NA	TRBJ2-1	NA	TGTGCCAGCAGCTTAGTTGATTTCTCCTACAATGAGCAGTTCTTC	CASSLVDFSYNEQFF
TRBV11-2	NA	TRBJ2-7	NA	TGTGCCAGCAGCTCTCGCATCGAGGACAACTCCTACGAGCAGTACTTC	CASSSRIEDNSYEQYF
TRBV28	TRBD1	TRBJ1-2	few	TGTGCCAGCAGGTGGGACAGGGGGAACTATGGCTACACCTTC	CASRWDRGNYGYTF
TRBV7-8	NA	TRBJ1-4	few	TGTGCCAGCAGCTTAGTCAGAGGGGCGAGTGAAAAACTGTTTTTT	CASSLVRGASEKLFF
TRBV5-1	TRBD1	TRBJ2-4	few	TGCGCCAGCAGTTCCAACACCGGGACAGGGGAAAACATTCAGTACTTC	CASSSNTGTGENIQYF
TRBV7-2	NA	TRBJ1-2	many	TGTGCCAGCAGCCAGGGGCAGCTCCGCTATGGCTACACCTTC	CASSQGQLRYGYTF
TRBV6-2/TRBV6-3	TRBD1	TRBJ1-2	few	TGTGCCAGCCTCCCCGGGACAGCTAACTATGGCTACACCTTC	CASLPGTANYGYTF
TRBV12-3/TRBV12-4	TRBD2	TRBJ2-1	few	TGTGCCAGCAGCTCTACTAGCGGGAGACACGGTGAGCAGTTCTTC	CASSSTSGRHGEQFF
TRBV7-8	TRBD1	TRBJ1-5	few	TGTGCCAGCAGCTCCAATCCCAGGGGGATGGGTCAGCCCCAGCATTTT	CASSSNPRGMGQPQHF
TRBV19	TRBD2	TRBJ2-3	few	TGTGCCAGTAGTATCGGACTAGCGGGGGGTTTAGATACGCAGTATTTT	CASSIGLAGGLDTQYF
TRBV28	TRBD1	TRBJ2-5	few	TGTGCCACCAGACAGGGAAGAAAGACCCAGTACTTC	CATRQGRKTQYF
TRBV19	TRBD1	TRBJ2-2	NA	TGTGCCAGTAGGGACCGGGACAGGGTGGGGAGAAACACCGGGGAGCTGTTTTTT	CASRDRDRVGRNTGELFF
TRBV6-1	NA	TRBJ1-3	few	TGTGCCAGCAGTGGACAGTTACACTCTGGAAACACCATATATTTT	CASSGQLHSGNTIYF
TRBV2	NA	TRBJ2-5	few	TGTGCCAGCAGTGAAGAGGTCCAAGAGACCCAGTACTTC	CASSEEVQETQYF
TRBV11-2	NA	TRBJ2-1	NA	TGTGCCAGCAGCCAGCGGGTGGCTGGGGGATTAAATGAGCAGTTCTTC	CASSQRVAGGLNEQFF
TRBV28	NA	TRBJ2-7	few	TGTGCCAGCCGAACAGGAGGAAACCCCCTATACGAGCAGTACTTC	CASRTGGNPLYEQYF
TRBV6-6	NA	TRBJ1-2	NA	TGTGCCAGCAGTCTTTCTCCCAGCTACACCTTC	CASSLSPSYTF
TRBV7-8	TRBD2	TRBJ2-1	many	TGTGCCAGCAGCTTATTTAGCGGGAGAGGCCATGAGCAGTTCTTC	CASSLFSGRGHEQFF
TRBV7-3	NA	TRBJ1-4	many	TGTGCCAGCAGCTTACTCGGACGCCCTAATGAAAAACTGTTTTTT	CASSLLGRPNEKLFF
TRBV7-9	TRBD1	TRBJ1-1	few	TGTGCCAGCAGCTTAGTGCGGACAGGGGACACTGAAGCTTTCTTT	CASSLVRTGDTEAFF
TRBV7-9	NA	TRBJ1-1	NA	TGTGCCAGCAGCTCAGGGAGGTTGGACACTGAAGCTTTCTTT	CASSSGRLDTEAFF
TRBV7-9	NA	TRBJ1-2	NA	TGTGCCAGCAGCTTAGTGGCAGTAGCTAACTATGGCTACACCTTC	CASSLVAVANYGYTF
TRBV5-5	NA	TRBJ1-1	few	TGTGCCAGCATCGTCAGGGTACGCACTGAAGCTTTCTTT	CASIVRVRTEAFF
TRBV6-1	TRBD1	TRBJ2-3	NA	TGTGACAGCAGTCAAGACAGGGGAAGCACAGATACGCAGTATTTT	CDSSQDRGSTDTQYF
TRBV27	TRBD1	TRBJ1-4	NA	TGTGCCAGCAGGGGGGGACAGGGGGCTGAAAAACTGTTTTTT	CASRGGQGAEKLFF
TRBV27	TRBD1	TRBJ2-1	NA	TGTGCCAGCAGTTTCCGGGACAGGCGCAACAATGAGCAGTTCTTC	CASSFRDRRNNEQFF
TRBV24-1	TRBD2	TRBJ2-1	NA	TGTGCAACCGGCGGGACTACCAATGAGCAGTTCTTC	CATGGTTNEQFF
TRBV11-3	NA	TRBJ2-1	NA	TGTGCCAGCAGCTTAGTGGGGGCAGGGCTGAATGAGCAGTTCTTC	CASSLVGAGLNEQFF
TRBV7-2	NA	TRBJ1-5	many	TGTGCCAGCAGCTCAGGGATTAGCAATCAGCCCCAGCATTTT	CASSSGISNQPQHF
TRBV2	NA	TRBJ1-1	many	TGTGCCAGCTCTCGGGGCGGGGCCGAGGCACCATCAGCTTTCTTT	CASSRGGAEAPSAFF